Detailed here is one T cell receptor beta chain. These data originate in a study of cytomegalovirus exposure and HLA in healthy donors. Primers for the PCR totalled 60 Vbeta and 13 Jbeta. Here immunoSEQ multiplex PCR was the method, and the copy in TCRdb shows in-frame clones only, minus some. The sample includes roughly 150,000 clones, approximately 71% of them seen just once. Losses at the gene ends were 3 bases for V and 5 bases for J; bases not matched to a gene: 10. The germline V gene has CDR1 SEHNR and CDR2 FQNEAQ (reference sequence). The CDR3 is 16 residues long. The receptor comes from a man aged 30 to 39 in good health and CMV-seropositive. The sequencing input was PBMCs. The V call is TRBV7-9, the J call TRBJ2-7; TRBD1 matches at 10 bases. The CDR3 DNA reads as TGTGCCAGCAGCTTTGCTACCGCGGGACAGGGGAACGAGCAGTACTTC. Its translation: CASSFATAGQGNEQYF.